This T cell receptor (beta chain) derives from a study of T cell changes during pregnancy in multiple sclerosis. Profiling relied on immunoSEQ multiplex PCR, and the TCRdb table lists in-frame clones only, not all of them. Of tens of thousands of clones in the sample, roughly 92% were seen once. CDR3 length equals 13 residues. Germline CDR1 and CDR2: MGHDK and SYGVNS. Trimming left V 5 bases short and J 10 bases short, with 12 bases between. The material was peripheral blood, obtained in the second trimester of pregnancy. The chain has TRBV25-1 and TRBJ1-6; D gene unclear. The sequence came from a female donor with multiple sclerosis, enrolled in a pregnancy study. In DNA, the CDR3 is TGTGCCAGCAGTCCCGGAGGGCTATCACCCCTCCACTTT. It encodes CASSPGGLSPLHF.